This TCR beta chain is drawn from a study of blood T cell repertoires in COVID-19. As for the study in general: The origin of the acute and convalescent COVID-19 samples was the United States, Italy and Spain. Sources were T cells, B-cell-depleted T cells, or PBMCs; the material itself was cDNA or gDNA.

The table came from immunoSEQ multiplex PCR; TCRdb's copy has only in-frame clones and leaves some out. The sample contains some 260,000 clones, approximately 88% of which appear only once. On this clone itself: The identical CDR3 is also encoded by other nucleotide sequences in the sample.

This receptor was identified in a woman in her seventies with COVID-19, enrolled during active disease. Sequencing was done on a sample of peripheral blood.

DNA of the CDR3: TGCGCCAGCAGCTTGGGACAGGGTAATGAGCAGTTCTTC. This translates into CASSLGQGNEQFF. V gene TRBV5-1 combines with J gene TRBJ2-1; 7 nucleotides align to TRBD1. The CDR3 sequence is 13 residues long. Germline loops: CDR1 SGHRS, CDR2 YFSETQ. V was clipped by 0 bases and J by 7 bases; unmatched bases: 1.